This T cell receptor beta chain stems from a study of cytomegalovirus exposure and HLA in healthy donors. The CDR3 spans 15 residues. J gave up 2 bases and V 6 bases, and 7 bases lay outside the gene matches. The germline CDR1 and CDR2 sequences are MNHEY and SVGAGI. General study results and limits: A later analysis reportedly identified an Asian-associated ancestry cluster as carrying fewer N-insertions than the roughly 600-donor mean. The study put 150 to 200 TCR beta chains on its list as cytomegalovirus-associated. Another analysis was done later, and it associated approximately 18,000 TCR beta sequences with HLA alleles at 0.05 false discovery rate. Clonal expansion was found to be greater in HLA-associated TCR beta chains than in equally common others in a later analysis.

The primer mix had 60 Vbeta and 13 Jbeta primers. Method: immunoSEQ multiplex PCR; TCRdb's copy keeps in-frame clones and lacks some. The sample records over 65,000 clones, about 75% being singletons. As to this clone: Its antigen is currently unknown.

Sequenced input: PBMCs. The V gene is TRBV6-5, the J gene TRBJ2-3; 8 nucleotides match TRBD2. The source is a woman aged 30 to 39 in good health and CMV-seropositive. This CDR3 reads CASRLSGSYTDTQYF. The CDR3 nucleotides read TGTGCCAGCAGACTCAGCGGGAGCTACACAGATACGCAGTATTTT.